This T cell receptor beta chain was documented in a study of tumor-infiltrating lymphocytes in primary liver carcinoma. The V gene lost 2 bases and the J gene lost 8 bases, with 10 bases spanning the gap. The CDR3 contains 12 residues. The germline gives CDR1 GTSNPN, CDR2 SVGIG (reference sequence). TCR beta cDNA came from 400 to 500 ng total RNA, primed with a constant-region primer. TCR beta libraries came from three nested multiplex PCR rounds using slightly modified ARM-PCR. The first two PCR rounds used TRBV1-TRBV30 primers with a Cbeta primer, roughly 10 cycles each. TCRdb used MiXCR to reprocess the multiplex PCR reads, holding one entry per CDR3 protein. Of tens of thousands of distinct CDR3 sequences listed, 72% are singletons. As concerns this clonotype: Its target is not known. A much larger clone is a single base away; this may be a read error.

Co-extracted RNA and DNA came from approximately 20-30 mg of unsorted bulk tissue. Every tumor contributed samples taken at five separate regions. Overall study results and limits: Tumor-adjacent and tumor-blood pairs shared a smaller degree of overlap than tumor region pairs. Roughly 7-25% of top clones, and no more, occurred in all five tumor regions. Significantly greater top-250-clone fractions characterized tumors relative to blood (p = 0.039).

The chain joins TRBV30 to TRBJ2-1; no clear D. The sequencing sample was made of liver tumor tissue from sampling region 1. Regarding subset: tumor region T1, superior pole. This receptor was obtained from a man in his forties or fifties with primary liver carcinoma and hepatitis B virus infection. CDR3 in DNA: TGTGCCTGGAGTACGCGCCTCGATGAGCAGTTCTTC. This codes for CAWSTRLDEQFF.